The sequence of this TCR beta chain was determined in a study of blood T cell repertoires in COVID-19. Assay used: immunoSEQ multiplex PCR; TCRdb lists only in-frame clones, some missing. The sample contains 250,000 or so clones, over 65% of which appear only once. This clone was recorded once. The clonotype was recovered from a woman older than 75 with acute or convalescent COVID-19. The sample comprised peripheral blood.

CDR3 protein: CASSPGLAGANTGELFF. The CDR3 DNA is TGTGCCAGCAGCCCGGGACTAGCGGGAGCTAACACCGGGGAGCTGTTTTTT. The chain combines TRBV5-4 with TRBJ2-2; 14 bases map to TRBD2. Germline CDR1 and CDR2: SGHNT and YYREEE (reference sequence). J was trimmed by 2 bases and V by 4 bases; bases with no gene match: 4. CDR3 size: 17 residues.